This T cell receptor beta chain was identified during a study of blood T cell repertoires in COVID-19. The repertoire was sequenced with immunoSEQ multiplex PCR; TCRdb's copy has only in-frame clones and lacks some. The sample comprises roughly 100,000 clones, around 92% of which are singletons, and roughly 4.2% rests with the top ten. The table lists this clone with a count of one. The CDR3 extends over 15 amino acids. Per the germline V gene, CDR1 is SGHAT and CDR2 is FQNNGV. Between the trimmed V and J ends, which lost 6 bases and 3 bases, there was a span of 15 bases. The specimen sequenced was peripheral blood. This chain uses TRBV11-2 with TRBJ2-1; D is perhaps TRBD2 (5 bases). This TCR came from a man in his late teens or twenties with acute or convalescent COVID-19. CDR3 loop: CASRSIGGGYNEQFF. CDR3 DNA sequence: TGTGCCAGCAGATCTATCGGAGGAGGCTACAATGAGCAGTTCTTC.